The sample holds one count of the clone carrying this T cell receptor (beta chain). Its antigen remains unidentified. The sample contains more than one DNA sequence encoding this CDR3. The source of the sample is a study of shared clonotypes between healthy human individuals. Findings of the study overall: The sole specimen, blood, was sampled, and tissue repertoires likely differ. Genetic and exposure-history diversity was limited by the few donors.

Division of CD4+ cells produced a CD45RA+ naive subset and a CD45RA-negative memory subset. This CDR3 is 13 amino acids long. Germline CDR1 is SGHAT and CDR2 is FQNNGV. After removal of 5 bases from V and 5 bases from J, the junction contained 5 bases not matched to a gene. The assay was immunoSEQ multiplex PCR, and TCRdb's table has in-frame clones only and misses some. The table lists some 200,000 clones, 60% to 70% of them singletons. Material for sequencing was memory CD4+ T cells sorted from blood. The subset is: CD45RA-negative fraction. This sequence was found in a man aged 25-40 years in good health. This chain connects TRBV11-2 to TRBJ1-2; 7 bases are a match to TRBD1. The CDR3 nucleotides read TGTGCCAGCAGCAAAACAGGGGAATATGGCTACACCTTC. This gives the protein CASSKTGEYGYTF.